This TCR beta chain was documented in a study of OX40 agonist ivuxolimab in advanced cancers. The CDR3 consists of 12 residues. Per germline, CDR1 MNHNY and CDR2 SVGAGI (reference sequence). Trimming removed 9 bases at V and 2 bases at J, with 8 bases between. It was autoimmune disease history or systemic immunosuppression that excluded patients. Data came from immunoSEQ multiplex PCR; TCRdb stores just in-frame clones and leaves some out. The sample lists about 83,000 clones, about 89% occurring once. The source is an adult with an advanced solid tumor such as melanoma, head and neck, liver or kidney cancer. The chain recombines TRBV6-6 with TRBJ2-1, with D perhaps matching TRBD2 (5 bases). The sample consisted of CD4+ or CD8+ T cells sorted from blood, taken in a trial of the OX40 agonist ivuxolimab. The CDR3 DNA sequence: TGTGCCAGGAGGGAGACCTACAATGAGCAGTTCTTC. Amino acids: CARRETYNEQFF.